This T cell receptor beta chain was identified in a study of blood T cell repertoires in COVID-19. Study summary: The study drew acute and convalescent COVID-19 samples from the United States, Italy and Spain. T cells, B-cell-depleted T cells, or PBMCs supplied cDNA or gDNA.

This CDR3 spans 16 amino acids. V lost 4 bases to trimming and J lost 5 bases; unmatched junction nucleotides: 9. Germline values: CDR1 MGHDK, CDR2 SYGVNS. Per the original data handling: Amplification with reference gene primers provided the estimates of nucleated cell counts. The assay was immunoSEQ multiplex PCR, and TCRdb's table has in-frame clones only and misses some. V, J and clone size derive from that table, while D and trimming were established from the DNA sequence. The sample contains some 70,000 clones, around 91% of which appear only once. This sequence originates from a man aged 50 to 60 with COVID-19, enrolled during active disease. Sequencing input: peripheral blood. The chain carries TRBV25-1 and TRBJ2-1; 9 bases agree with TRBD1. Here the CDR3 DNA reads TGTGCCAGCAGTGGACCGGGACAGGGTTCCCACAATGAGCAGTTCTTC. It codes for CASSGPGQGSHNEQFF.